Included here is one TCR beta chain sequence, with context. This clone has just one count. Its antigen has not been determined. Per-nucleotide qualities are absent, and no much larger clonotype sits a single base away. In Seattle, one collaborating source enrolled patients while the infection was active and tracked those patients longitudinally over the course of disease. Whole blood was collected in K2EDTA tubes by collaborating institutions according to the institutions' own protocols. Collaborator samples were shipped for TCRbeta analysis as frozen whole blood, isolated PBMCs, or DNA extracted from either sample type. There are 13 amino acids in the CDR3, from cysteine to phenylalanine inclusive. Left in the record is the CDR3 DNA by itself, 39 bases read in frame from the first base. Trimming takes 7 bases off V and 4 bases off J; junction bases not matched to a gene: 4. Per the germline V gene, MNHEY is the CDR1 and SVGAGI is the CDR2.

This specimen comes from a study of blood T cell repertoires in COVID-19 (TCRdb year 2020). Regarding the research as a whole: The collaborator samples originated in the United States, Italy and Spain and spanned the acute and convalescent phases of COVID-19. The prospective study material was composed of cDNA or gDNA derived from T cells, B-cell-depleted T cells, or PBMCs. The repertoires were released in a freely available public database meant as a resource for research on the immune response to SARS-CoV-2. Where available, HLA class I and class II types were taken from metadata supplied by the sample provider and were not determined by assay-based typing. A de-identified subject ID, COVID-19 status, age in years and sex were almost always included in the sample metadata. The samples were drawn from two sources: the first 160 participants of the ongoing ImmuneRACE study, and 1,200 or so subjects contributed by 6 global collaborators. Deeply sampled blood TCRbeta repertoires from subjects exposed to, actively infected with, or recovered from COVID-19 were included in the dataset.

The immunoSEQ Assay, a bias-controlled multiplex PCR, was used to amplify TCRbeta CDR3 regions from genomic DNA. Per the authors' processing: The number of nucleated cells in each sample was estimated from the amplification of reference gene primers within the assay. Sequence reads were collapsed and filtered to measure the absolute abundance of every unique TCRbeta CDR3 rearrangement. For each sample, productive Simpson clonality was calculated as the square root of Simpson's diversity index over productive rearrangements. As stored in TCRdb, this immuneACCESS dataset retains in-frame rearrangements with V and J assigned. A fraction of the clones does not appear; measured against another copy, unresolved V genes explain less than half of the discrepancy, and the remainder lacks a known reason. D and trimming come from the DNA, and the V and J calls and clone size come from that table. The sample data list around 400,000 clones, and about 87% of these were observed just once. More than 9% of the sample lies in the top ten.

Beyond this particular receptor, the publication reports: Clinical and demographic metadata were provided uncurated, with the amount varying by source and participant.

This sequence originates from a woman aged 25 to 39 with COVID-19, enrolled during active disease. Source material: peripheral blood. Recombination linked TRBV6-5 to TRBJ2-1; TRBD1 aligns with 7 central bases. The sequenced DNA: TGTGCCAGCAACAAGGACAGGTACAATGAGCAGTTCTTC. It specifies CASNKDRYNEQFF.